This T cell receptor beta chain is from a study of shared clonotypes between healthy human individuals. Measured with immunoSEQ multiplex PCR; TCRdb has only the in-frame clones, and not every one. The sample includes under 600,000 clones, about 96% of them seen just once. Sequenced sample: naive CD4+ T cells sorted from blood. Subset in this sample: CD45RA+ positively selected. This TCR derives from a woman in her 30s in good health.

CDR3 loop: CASSFHLDNEKLFF. The CDR3 DNA is TGCGCCAGCAGCTTTCACCTTGATAATGAAAAACTGTTTTTT. This rearrangement joins TRBV5-1 to TRBJ1-4; no clear D. CDR3 length: 14 amino acids. The germline V gene encodes CDR1 SGHRS and CDR2 YFSETQ. Between the trimmed V and J ends, which lost 2 bases and 4 bases, there was a span of 9 bases.